This T cell receptor (beta chain) comes out of a study of CD8 T cells in ankylosing spondylitis. Study outcomes and limitations: Disease-linked clones bore a CD8+ phenotype and were relatively rare in peripheral blood. What seemed typical of ankylosing spondylitis blood was a TCR beta motif built from several highly homologous variants. Reactive arthritis synovial fluid and blood were previously reported to contain some motif variants.

Molecular-barcoded quantitative 5'-RACE produced these TCR beta libraries. TCRdb re-derived calls from the 5' RACE reads in MiXCR, one entry per CDR3 protein. The profile shows a few hundred thousand distinct CDR3 sequences, more than 20% of them singletons. The CDR3 totals 12 residues. In germline, CDR1 is MGHDK, CDR2 SYGVNS. Trimming took 3 bases from V and 5 from J, leaving 7 bases between them. There are a few counts of this clonotype. What it recognizes is unknown. The specimen sequenced was blood, either unsorted or a sorted T cell fraction (not recorded which). This TCR derives from a male donor with ankylosing spondylitis. The V and J genes are TRBV25-1 and TRBJ2-5; possible D gene TRBD2, 5 bases. The CDR3 here is CASSDLAETQYF. The CDR3, as DNA: TGTGCCAGCAGTGATTTAGCGGAGACCCAGTACTTC.